This TCR beta chain was sequenced in a study of regulatory T cells in long-lasting Graves disease. The CDR3 spans 13 residues. CDR1 and CDR2 (germline): SEHNR, FQNEAQ (reference sequence). The V end lost 1 base, the J end lost 2 bases, and 6 bases lay between the germline ends. This clonotype was counted ten times or more. Its antigen is not known. CDR3 regions were amplified by Arm-PCR using iRepertoire HTBI primers to build TCR beta libraries. MiXCR, run by TCRdb on the multiplex PCR reads, gives a single entry per CDR3 protein. The data show fewer than 600,000 distinct CDR3 sequences, with 20% to 25% seen just once and approximately 14% held by the top ten. The time point was: persistent/refractory GD, antithyroid drugs over 5 years with positive TRAb. TCR sequences were obtained from RNA taken from PBMCs. Study-wide results and limits: Thyroid tissue was not sampled; only peripheral blood was. TCR diversity was lower in persistent than newly diagnosed Graves' disease.

The sequence came from a female donor with Graves disease. The sample here was peripheral blood mononuclear cells (PBMCs), taken when the disease was refractory, from a patient treated with antithyroid drugs. The chain joins TRBV7-9 to TRBJ2-7; D uncertain. CDR3 in DNA: TGTGCCAGCAGCTTAGGGTTTGCCTACGAGCAGTACTTC. It yields the protein CASSLGFAYEQYF.